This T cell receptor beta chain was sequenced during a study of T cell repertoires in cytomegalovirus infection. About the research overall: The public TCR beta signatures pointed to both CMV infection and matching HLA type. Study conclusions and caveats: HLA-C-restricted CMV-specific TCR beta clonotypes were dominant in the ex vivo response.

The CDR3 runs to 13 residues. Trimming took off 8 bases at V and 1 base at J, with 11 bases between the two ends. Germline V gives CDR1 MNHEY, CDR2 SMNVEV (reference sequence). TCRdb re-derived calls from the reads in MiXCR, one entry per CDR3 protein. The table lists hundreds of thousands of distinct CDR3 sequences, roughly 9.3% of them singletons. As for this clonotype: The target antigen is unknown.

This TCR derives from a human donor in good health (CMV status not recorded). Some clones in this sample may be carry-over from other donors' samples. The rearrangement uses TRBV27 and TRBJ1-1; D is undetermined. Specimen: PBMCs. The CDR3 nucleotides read TGTGCCAGCGGGTGGGCCAAGAACACTGAAGCTTTCTTT. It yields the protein CASGWAKNTEAFF.